This TCR beta chain is drawn from a study of cytomegalovirus exposure and HLA in healthy donors. General study results and limits: In a later analysis, HLA-C alleles had the fewest associated TCRs, DRB1 alleles the most. A later analysis linked a missense variant in DCLRE1C to the trimming of TCR beta V and J genes. Earlier analysis found most TCR beta V segments productive about 90% or about 30% of the time. High sensitivity and specificity were reportedly achieved when the classifier diagnosed cytomegalovirus status.

On this clone: What it binds is unknown.

PCR was performed using 60 Vbeta and 13 Jbeta primers. Sequencing used immunoSEQ multiplex PCR; TCRdb keeps in-frame clones, though not all of them. The data contain around 52,000 clones, 70% to 85% of them singletons. CDR3 length equals 13 residues. The V gene's germline CDR1 is SGHRS and CDR2 YFSETQ. V lost 3 bases, J lost 7 bases, and 12 bases lay in between. This chain uses TRBV5-1 with TRBJ2-3, with D tentatively TRBD2 (5 bases). This clonotype originated in a man aged 35-49 years in good health and CMV-seronegative. The sequencing input was PBMCs. CDR3 in DNA: TGCGCCAGCAGCTCTGGACTGGATAATACGCAGTATTTT. It specifies CASSSGLDNTQYF.